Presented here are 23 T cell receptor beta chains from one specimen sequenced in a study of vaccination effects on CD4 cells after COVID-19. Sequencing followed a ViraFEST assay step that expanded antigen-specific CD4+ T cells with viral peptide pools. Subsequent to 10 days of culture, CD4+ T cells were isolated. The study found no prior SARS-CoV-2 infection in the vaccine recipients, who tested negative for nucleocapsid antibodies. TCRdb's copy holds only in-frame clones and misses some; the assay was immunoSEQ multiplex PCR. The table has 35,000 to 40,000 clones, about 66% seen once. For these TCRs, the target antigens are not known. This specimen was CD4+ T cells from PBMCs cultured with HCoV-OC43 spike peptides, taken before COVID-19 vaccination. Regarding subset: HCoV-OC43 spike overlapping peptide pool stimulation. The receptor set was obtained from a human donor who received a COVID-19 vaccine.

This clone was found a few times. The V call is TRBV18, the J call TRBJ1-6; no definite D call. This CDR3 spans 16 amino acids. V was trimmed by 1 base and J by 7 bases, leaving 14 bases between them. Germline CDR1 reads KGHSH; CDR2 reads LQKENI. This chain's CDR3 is CASSPQPVKNNSPLHF. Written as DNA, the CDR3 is TGTGCCAGCTCACCACAGCCAGTAAAGAACAATTCACCCCTCCACTTT.

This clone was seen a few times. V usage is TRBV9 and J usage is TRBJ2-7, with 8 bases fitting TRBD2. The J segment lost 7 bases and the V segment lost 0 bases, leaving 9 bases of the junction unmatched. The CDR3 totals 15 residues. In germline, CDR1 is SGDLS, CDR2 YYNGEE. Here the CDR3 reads CASSVGSGGPWEQYF. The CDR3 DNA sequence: TGTGCCAGCAGCGTAGGGTCGGGAGGGCCGTGGGAGCAGTACTTC.

The CDR3 loop reads CASSQDHSGRSTGELFF. CDR3 sequence (DNA): TGTGCCAGCAGCCAAGACCATAGCGGGAGATCGACCGGGGAGCTGTTTTTT. This chain joins TRBV4-2 and TRBJ2-2, with TRBD2 identical over 9 bases. V lost 0 bases and J lost 5; bases outside the gene matches: 7. The CDR3 sequence is 17 residues long. Looked up from germline, CDR1 is LGHNA and CDR2 is YNFKEQ.

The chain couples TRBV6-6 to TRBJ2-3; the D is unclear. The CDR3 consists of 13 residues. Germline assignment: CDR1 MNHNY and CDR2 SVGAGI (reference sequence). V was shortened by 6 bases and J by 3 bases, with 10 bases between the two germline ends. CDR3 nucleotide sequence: TGTGCCAGCAGGCGCGTCCCGACAGATACGCAGTATTTT. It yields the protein CASRRVPTDTQYF.

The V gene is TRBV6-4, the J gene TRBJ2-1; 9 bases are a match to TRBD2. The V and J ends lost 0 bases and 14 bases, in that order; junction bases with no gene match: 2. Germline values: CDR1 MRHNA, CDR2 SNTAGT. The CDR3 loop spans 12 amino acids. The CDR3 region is CASSDSGGREFF. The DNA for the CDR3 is TGTGCCAGCAGTGACTCGGGCGGGAGGGAGTTCTTC.

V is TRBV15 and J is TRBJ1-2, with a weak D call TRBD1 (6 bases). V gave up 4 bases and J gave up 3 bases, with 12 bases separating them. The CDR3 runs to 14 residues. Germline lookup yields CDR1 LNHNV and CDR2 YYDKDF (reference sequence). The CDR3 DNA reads TGTGCCACCAGCACCCCAGGGGACGACTATGGCTACACCTTC. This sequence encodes CATSTPGDDYGYTF.

CDR3 protein: CAISLSTGMNTEAFF. The CDR3, as DNA: TGTGCCATCAGTCTCTCGACAGGCATGAACACTGAAGCTTTCTTT. This chain connects TRBV10-3 to TRBJ1-1; a weak D match, TRBD1 (6 bases). The CDR3 runs to 15 residues. Germline CDR1 and CDR2: ENHRY and SYGVKD. V shed 5 bases and J shed 0 bases, with 13 bases lying between them.

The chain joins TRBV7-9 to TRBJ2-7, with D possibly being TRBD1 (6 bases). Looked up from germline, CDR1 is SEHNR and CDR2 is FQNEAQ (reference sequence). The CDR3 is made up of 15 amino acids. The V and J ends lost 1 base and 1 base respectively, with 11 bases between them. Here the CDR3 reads CASSLDRDMSYEQYF. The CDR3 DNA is TGTGCCAGCAGCTTAGACCGGGACATGTCCTACGAGCAGTACTTC.

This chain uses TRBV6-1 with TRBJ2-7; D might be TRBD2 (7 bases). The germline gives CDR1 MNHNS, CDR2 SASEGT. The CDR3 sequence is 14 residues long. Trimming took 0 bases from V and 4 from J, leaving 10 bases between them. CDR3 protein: CASSEAGRGYEQYF. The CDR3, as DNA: TGTGCCAGCAGTGAAGCTGGGAGGGGGTACGAGCAGTACTTC.

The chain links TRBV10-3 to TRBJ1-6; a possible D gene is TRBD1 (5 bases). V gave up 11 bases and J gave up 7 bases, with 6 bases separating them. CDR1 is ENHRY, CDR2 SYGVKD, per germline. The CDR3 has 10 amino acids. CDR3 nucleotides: TGTGCCGGGACGAATTCACCCCTCCACTTT. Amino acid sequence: CAGTNSPLHF.

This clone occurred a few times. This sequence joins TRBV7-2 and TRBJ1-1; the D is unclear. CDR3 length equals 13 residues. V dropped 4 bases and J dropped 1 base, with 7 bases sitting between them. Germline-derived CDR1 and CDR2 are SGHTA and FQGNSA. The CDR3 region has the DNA TGTGCCAGCAGCTCATGGAGGAACACTGAAGCTTTCTTT. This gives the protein CASSSWRNTEAFF.

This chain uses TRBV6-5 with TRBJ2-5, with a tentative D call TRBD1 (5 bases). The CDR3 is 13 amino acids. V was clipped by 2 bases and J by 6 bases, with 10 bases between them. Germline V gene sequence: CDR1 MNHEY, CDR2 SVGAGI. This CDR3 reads CASSYQGVQTQYF. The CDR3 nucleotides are TGTGCCAGCAGTTACCAGGGTGTGCAGACCCAGTACTTC.

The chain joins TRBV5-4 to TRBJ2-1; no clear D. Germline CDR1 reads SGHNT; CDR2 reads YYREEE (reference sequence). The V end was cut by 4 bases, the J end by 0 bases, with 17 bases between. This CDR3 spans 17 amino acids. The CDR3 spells CASSQSISKSSYNEQFF. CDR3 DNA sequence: TGTGCCAGCAGCCAATCCATTTCCAAGAGCTCCTACAATGAGCAGTTCTTC.

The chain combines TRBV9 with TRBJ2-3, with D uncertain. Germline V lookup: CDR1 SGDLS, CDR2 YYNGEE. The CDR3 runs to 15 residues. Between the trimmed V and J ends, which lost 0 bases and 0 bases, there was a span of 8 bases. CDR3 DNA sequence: TGTGCCAGCAGCGTAGAACACCGAAGCACAGATACGCAGTATTTT. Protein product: CASSVEHRSTDTQYF.

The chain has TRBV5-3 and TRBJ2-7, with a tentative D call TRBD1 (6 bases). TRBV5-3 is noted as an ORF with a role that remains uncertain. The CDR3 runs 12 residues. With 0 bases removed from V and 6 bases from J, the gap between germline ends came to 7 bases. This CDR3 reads CARSLGGGEQYF. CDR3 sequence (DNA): TGTGCCAGAAGCTTGGGAGGGGGCGAGCAGTACTTC.

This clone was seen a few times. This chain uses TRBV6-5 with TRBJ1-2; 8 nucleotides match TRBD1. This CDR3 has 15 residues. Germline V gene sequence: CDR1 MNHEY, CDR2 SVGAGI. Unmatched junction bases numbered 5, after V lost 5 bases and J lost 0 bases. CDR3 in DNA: TGTGCCAGCAGTAACGGACAGGGCCCTAACTATGGCTACACCTTC. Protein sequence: CASSNGQGPNYGYTF.

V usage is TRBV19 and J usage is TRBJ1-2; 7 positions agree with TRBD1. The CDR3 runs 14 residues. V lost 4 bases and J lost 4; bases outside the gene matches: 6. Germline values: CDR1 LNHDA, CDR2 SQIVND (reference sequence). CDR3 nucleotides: TGTGCCAGTAGTAGGGACAGCCCTCCCTATGGCTACACCTTC. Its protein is CASSRDSPPYGYTF.

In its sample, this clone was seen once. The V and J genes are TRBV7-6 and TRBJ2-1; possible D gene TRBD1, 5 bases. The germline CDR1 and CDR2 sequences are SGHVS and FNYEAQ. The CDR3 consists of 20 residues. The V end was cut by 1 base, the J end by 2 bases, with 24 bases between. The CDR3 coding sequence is TGTGCCAGCAGCTTAGGTCAGGGCTCGACCGATCTACCAACCTACAATGAGCAGTTCTTC. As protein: CASSLGQGSTDLPTYNEQFF. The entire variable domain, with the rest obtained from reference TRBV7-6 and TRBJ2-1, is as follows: GAGVSQSPRYKVTKRGQDVALRCDPISGHVSLYWYRQALGQGPEFLTYFNYEAQQDKSGLPNDRFSAERPEGSISTLTIQRTEQRDSAMYRCASSLGQGSTDLPTYNEQFFGPGTRLTVL.

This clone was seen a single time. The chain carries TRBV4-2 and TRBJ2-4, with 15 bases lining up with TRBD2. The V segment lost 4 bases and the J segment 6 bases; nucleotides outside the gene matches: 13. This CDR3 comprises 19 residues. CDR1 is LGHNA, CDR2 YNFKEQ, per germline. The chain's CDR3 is CASSRIGLAGGLGLNIQYF. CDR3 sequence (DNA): TGTGCCAGCAGCCGAATTGGACTAGCGGGAGGGCTAGGGTTAAACATTCAGTACTTC.

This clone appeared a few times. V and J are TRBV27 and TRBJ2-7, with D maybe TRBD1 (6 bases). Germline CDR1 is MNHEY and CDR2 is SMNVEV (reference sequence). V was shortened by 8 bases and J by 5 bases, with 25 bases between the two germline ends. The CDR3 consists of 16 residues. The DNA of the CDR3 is TGTGCCAGCCTATCTGTGGCGGCAGGGGCCATGGACGAGCAGTACTTC. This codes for CASLSVAAGAMDEQYF.

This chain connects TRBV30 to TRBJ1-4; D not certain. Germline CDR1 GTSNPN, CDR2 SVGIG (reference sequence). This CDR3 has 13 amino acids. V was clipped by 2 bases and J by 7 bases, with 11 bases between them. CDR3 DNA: TGTGCCTGGAGTACTGGGTCTGGTGAAAAACTGTTTTTT. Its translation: CAWSTGSGEKLFF.

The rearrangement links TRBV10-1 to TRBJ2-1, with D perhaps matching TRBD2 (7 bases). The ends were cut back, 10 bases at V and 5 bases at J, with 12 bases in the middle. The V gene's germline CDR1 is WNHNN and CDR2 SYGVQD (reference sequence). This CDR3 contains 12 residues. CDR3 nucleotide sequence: TGCGCCACGGAGGGGGGGGACAATGAGCAGTTCTTC. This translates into CATEGGDNEQFF.

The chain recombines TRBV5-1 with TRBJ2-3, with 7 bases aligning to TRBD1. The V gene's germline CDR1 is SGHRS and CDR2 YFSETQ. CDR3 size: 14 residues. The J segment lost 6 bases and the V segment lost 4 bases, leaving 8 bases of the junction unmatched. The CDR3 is CASSEGDSYDTQYF. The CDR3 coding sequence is TGCGCCAGCAGCGAAGGGGACAGCTACGATACGCAGTATTTT. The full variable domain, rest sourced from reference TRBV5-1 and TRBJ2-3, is KAGVTQTPRYLIKTRGQQVTLSCSPISGHRSVSWYQQTPGQGLQFLFEYFSETQRNKGNFPGRFSGRQFSNSRSEMNVSTLELGDSALYLCASSEGDSYDTQYFGPGTRLTVL.